This T cell receptor beta chain was captured in a study of regulatory T cells in long-lasting Graves disease (dated by TCRdb to the early 2020s). At the level of the whole study: To count as having persistent Graves' disease, a patient had to have received antithyroid drug treatment for over 5 years with TSH receptor autoantibodies remaining persistently positive. This study used TCR sequencing and RNA sequencing of peripheral blood to compare persistent Graves' disease patients against newly diagnosed Graves' disease patients. Persistent Graves' disease patients in the clinical cohort had taken antithyroid drugs for about 9.7 years on average. A total of around 33 samples were covered by TCR sequencing, comprising around 13 persistent and 20 or so newly diagnosed Graves' disease patients. The study was conducted in China and was registered as a clinical trial. The full study reports these points: Only peripheral blood was studied, because thyroid tissue, the primary lesion, was inaccessible. Patients with persistent disease shared more public clonotypes (under 3,000) than newly diagnosed patients did (around 1,000). Sequencing and analysis were restricted to the TCR beta chain. Compared with newly diagnosed patients, persistent Graves' disease patients had lower TCR Shannon entropy and fewer highly expanded clones, which suggests clonal expansion. As a limitation, the authors acknowledged that the small sample size may reduce accuracy. Preferential use of TRBV28, TRBJ1-2 and TRBJ2-5 was observed in persistent disease, whereas TRBV20-1 and TRBJ2-1 were favored in newly diagnosed disease.

In its sample, this clonotype was seen a few times. Its target antigen remains unknown. Base quality data are lacking; no much larger clone is found one base away. In the paper's terms, the time point label means: persistent/refractory GD, antithyroid drugs over 5 years with positive TRAb. For both TCR sequencing and RNA sequencing, RNA was extracted from PBMCs in TRIzol. Graves' disease was diagnosed according to American Thyroid Association guidelines. The patients came from an endocrinology department in Xi'an, China. Each patient gave approximately 10 milliliters of peripheral blood, collected in an EDTA anticoagulant tube. Ficoll Paque Plus density gradient separation was used to isolate PBMCs, and no further T cell sorting was done. An Agilent 2100 Bioanalyzer and agarose gel were used to check RNA quality, and a NanoDrop 2000 was used to measure RNA concentration. According to the germline V gene, CDR1 reads MNHNS and CDR2 reads SASEGT. Deletion took 8 bases off V and 4 bases off J, with a span of 14 bases between the germline ends. From the cysteine up to the phenylalanine, the CDR3 has a length of 13 residues. The DNA shown is the 39-base CDR3, in frame from base 1.

Library creation used multiplex PCR. This sample was sequenced with an Illumina HiSeq 4000. TCR beta libraries were built with iRepertoire HTBI primers and Arm-PCR amplification of CDR3 regions. PCR products were gel purified before sequencing. The paper's processing steps were these. Gene usage analysis of CDR3 amino acid clonotypes relied on the 62 TRBV and 14 TRBJ segments identified across samples. COPE and FqMerger were used to merge the filtered high-quality paired reads into contigs. BLAST was used to align contigs to IMGT TRBV, TRBD and TRBJ reference genes, and CDR3 was defined according to IMGT. Any clonotype with a frequency above 0.1% was classified as a highly expanded clone. Shannon entropy served as the measure of repertoire diversity, while the Gini coefficient captured V-J evenness. A clonotype found in more than one individual was treated as public. TCRdb redid the processing of the public reads, applying fastp at Q25 and MiXCR, and retained in-frame beta chains. For every CDR3 protein sequence, its rows merge into one entry that carries the most common genes and DNA. These V and J calls are TCRdb output, not the study's own analysis. Present in this sample are hundreds of thousands of distinct CDR3 sequences, roughly a fifth of which were seen just once. About 29% of the sample rests with the top ten.

Sequences were derived from peripheral blood mononuclear cells (PBMCs), sampled when the disease was refractory, from a patient treated with antithyroid drugs. The TCR was taken from a female donor with Graves disease. In this chain, TRBV6-1 is recombined with TRBJ1-1; the D gene is perhaps TRBD1, from 5 matching bases. The CDR3 amino acid sequence is: CASRRAGGTEAFF. The base sequence is TGTGCCAGCCGCAGGGCGGGGGGCACTGAAGCTTTCTTT.